The sequence of this T cell receptor beta chain was determined in a study of OX40 agonist ivuxolimab in advanced cancers. Looking at the study overall: Ivuxolimab, which targeted the costimulatory receptor OX40 (CD134), was an agonistic, fully human IgG2 monoclonal antibody. Intravenous ivuxolimab was administered to patients every 2 weeks at six dose levels: 0.01, 0.1, 0.3, 1.5, 3 and 10 mg/kg. Of the approximately 50 patients in dose escalation, some 19 had hepatocellular carcinoma, roughly 15 had melanoma, 9 had renal cell carcinoma and 9 had head and neck cancer. The dose-escalation cohort was 82.7% male with a mean age of about 58 years, ranging from 23 to 79. Patients were allowed to have had prior anti-PD-1, anti-PD-L1 or anti-CTLA-4 therapy, and approximately 41% of the dose-escalation patients had previously received checkpoint inhibitors. Partial responses occurred in three dose-escalation patients: two with cutaneous melanoma and one with hepatocellular carcinoma. The point of sequencing TCRbeta in the periphery was to test whether ivuxolimab changed TCR sequence diversity and drove clonal T-cell expansion. The paper covers the monotherapy dose-escalation part of the phase I ivuxolimab trial, which included N ≈ 52 patients. The study at large found these results: The antigen specificity of the clonally expanded peripheral T cells was not determined. After ivuxolimab, CD8+ T cells had more expanded clones than CD4+ T cells on average. Low levels of normalized T-cell clonal expansion were also seen in some nonresponding patients. In partial responders in the 0.1-3.0 mg/kg groups, normalized peripheral clonal expansion was found to be among the lowest, especially among CD8+ T cells. At doses of 0.1 to 3.0 mg/kg, clonal expansion of both CD4+ and CD8+ blood T cells was observed from baseline to week 6.

A word on this clone: Its recognized antigen is unknown. No base qualities exist here, and no much larger clone lies one base off it.

The trial excluded patients who had a history of autoimmune disease or were on systemic immunosuppression. Peripheral blood for TCR sequencing was collected from all dose cohorts at baseline, on cycle 4 day 1, and on cycle 7 day 1. The samples were taken from a phase I, first-in-human, multicenter, open-label dose-escalation trial of ivuxolimab. Adults with locally advanced or metastatic melanoma, renal cell, hepatocellular, or head and neck squamous cell carcinoma were enrolled in the trial. Before TCR sequencing, CD4+ and CD8+ T cells were separately sorted from peripheral blood. Looking up the germline V gene yields CDR1 SGDLS and CDR2 YYNGEE. CDR3 length: 16 amino acids, cysteine to phenylalanine. The retained sequence is limited to the CDR3, 48 bases, with the frame set at the first base. V sheds 1 base and J sheds 5 bases, leaving 17 bases between their ends. Genomic DNA was extracted from sorted cells for sequencing of the TCRbeta CDR3 region. The immunoSEQ Assay was used for sequencing of TCRbeta CDR3 regions. The immuneACCESS repertoire file appears here via TCRdb, limited to in-frame rearrangements. These files lack a portion of the clones; in checked studies, under half of the deficit traces to unresolved V genes, and the cause of the others is not known. This sample gives tens of thousands of clones in total; approximately 86% of them show up just once. The ten largest make up approximately 2.6% of the sample.

The chain joins TRBV9 to TRBJ2-3; matching of 5 bases hints at TRBD1 as the D gene. The clonotype was recovered from an adult with an advanced solid tumor such as melanoma, head and neck, liver or kidney cancer. The sequencing used CD4+ or CD8+ T cells sorted from blood, collected in a trial of the OX40 agonist ivuxolimab. The CDR3 protein: CASSVQGRGTLDTQYF. The DNA reads as follows: TGTGCCAGCAGCGTACAGGGCAGAGGAACTCTAGATACGCAGTATTTT.